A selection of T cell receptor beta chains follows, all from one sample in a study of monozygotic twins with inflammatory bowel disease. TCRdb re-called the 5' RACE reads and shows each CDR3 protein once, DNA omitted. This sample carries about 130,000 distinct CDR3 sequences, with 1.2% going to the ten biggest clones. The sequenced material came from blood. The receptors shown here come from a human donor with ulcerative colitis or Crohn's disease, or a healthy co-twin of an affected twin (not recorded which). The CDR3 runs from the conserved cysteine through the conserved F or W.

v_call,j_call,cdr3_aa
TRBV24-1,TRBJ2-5,CATGTGAQETQYF
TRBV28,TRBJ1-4,CASRINGPNEKLFF
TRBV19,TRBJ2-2,CASSIEGSITGELFF
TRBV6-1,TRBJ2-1,CASSGQTYNEQFF
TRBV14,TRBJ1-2,CASSQDINRGYTF
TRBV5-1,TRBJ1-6,CASSVTGTGQSPLHF
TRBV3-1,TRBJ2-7,CASSPPPRGHRYEQYF
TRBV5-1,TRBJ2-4,CASSLRTGIAKNIQYF
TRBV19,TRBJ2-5,CASSIARGQETQYF
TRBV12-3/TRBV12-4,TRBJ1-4,CASSLEAGGAGNEKLFF
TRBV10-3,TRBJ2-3,CAIRGSGRATDTQYF
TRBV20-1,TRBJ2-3,CSALETGNTDTQYF
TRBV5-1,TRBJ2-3,CASSFGDTSSTDTQYF
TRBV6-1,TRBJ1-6,CASSEWLRKNSPLHF
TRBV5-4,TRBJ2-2,CASSLDTKYWELFF
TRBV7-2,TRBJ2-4,CASSLPGLAGPKNIQYF
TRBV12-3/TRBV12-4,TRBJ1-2,CASRPGRLGGYTF
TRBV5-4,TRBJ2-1,CASSLEGRVYNEQFF
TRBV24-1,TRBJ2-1,CATSDSLGKGRWLNEQFF
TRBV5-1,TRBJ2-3,CASSLLGRGPRDTQYF
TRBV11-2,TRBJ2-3,CASSSGLGERTQYF
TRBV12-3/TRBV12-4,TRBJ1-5,CASSRLATGGDQPQHF
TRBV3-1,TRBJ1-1,CASSQALPGQSLKTEAFF
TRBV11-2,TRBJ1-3,CASLDLAGNTIYF
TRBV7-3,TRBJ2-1,CASSLSQGYEQFF
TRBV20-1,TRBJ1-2,CSASSVVGYGYTF
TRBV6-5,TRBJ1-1,CASKLQGTTEAFF
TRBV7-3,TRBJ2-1,CASSLNGRAYNEQFF
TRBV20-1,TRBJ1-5,CSAKADSNQPQHF
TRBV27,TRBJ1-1,CASSPRTGVRTEAFF
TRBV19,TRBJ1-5,CATRDRDQPQHF
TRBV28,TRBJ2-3,CASSLRLLAGTDTQYF
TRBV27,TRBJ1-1,CASSLATGLAQKAFF
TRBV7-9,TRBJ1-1,CASSFTSPQNTEAFF
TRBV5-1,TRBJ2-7,CASSFVAASYEQYF
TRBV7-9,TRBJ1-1,CASSLDRGVTEAFF
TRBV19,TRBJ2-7,CASSVAGKPYEQYF
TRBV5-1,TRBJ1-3,CASSLDNQGGNTIYF
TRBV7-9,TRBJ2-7,CASSREPEQYF
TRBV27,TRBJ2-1,CASSSPLSGSENEQFF
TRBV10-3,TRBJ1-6,CAISESGGRGNSPLHF
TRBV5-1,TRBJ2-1,CASYRLAGVNEQFF
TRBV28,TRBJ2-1,CAAKQEGTGVDEQFF
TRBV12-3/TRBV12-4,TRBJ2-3,CASSFRLAGVGDTQYF
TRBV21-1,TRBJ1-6,CASSSSRDRDGNSPLHF
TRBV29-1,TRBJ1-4,CSAQAGTGALTNEKLFF
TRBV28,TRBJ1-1,CASRTLQGAKGTEAFF
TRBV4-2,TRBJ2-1,CASSQDQGQGVFYNEQFF
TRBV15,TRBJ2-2,CATSLRPVAGTGELFF
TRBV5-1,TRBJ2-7,CASSTGLAGGGSSYEQYF
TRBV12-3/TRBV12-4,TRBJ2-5,CASSSGGWWETQYF
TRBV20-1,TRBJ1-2,CSARDMLKGQFYGYTF
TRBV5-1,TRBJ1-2,CASSLSQDGYTF
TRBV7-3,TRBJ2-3,CASSLAPDTDTQYF
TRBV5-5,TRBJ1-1,CASSLAPRKAGTEAFF
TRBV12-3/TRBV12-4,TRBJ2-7,CASKPGLAIYEQYF
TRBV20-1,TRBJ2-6,CSYSRPGANVLTF
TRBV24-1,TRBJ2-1,CATSDWDANNEQFF